Listed below are T cell receptor beta chains from one sample, sequenced in a study of T-cell reconstitution after alpha-beta-depleted transplantation in children. TCRdb re-called the PCR reads with MiXCR, one entry per CDR3 protein. The sample includes approximately 210,000 distinct CDR3 sequences, under 20% of them seen just once. The source was PBMCs, mostly from graft donor cells, collected 360 days after TCRalphabeta/CD19-depleted stem cell transplant. The origin of the receptors is a male patient between 2 and 15 years old who had a stem cell transplant for acute lymphoblastic leukemia, so the T cells may come from the graft donor. Each CDR3 is given with its conserved first and last residue. A D gene is named only where the DNA matches it firmly. The size entry is marked missing in some rows and otherwise reads once, few, many or a size class.

D gene: NA
clone size: many
V gene: TRBV5-1
J gene: TRBJ2-1
CDR3 protein: CASSFEGRLGEQFF
CDR3 DNA: TGCGCCAGCAGCTTTGAGGGCCGTCTCGGTGAGCAGTTCTTC

D gene: NA
clone size: medium-sized
V gene: TRBV12-3/TRBV12-4
J gene: TRBJ2-2
CDR3 protein: CASSFAGRATGELFF
CDR3 DNA: TGTGCCAGCAGTTTCGCTGGGCGAGCCACCGGGGAGCTGTTTTTT

D gene: NA
clone size: few
V gene: TRBV5-1
J gene: TRBJ1-1
CDR3 protein: CASSLVGGKNAEAFF
CDR3 DNA: TGCGCCAGCAGCTTGGTGGGGGGTAAAAACGCTGAAGCTTTCTTT

D gene: NA
clone size: once
V gene: TRBV19
J gene: TRBJ1-5
CDR3 protein: CASISGDGLNQPQHF
CDR3 DNA: TGTGCCAGTATTTCAGGGGATGGCCTCAATCAGCCCCAGCATTTT

D gene: NA
clone size: NA
V gene: TRBV6-1
J gene: TRBJ1-2
CDR3 protein: CASSHRVGPEYGYTF
CDR3 DNA: TGTGCCAGCAGCCACCGTGTAGGGCCCGAATATGGCTACACCTTC

D gene: TRBD1
clone size: few
V gene: TRBV20-1
J gene: TRBJ2-7
CDR3 protein: CSAYGQAYEQYF
CDR3 DNA: TGCAGTGCTTATGGACAGGCCTACGAGCAGTACTTC

D gene: TRBD1
clone size: NA
V gene: TRBV6-1
J gene: TRBJ1-1
CDR3 protein: CASSGRDRGYYTEAFF
CDR3 DNA: TGTGCCAGCAGTGGACGGGACAGGGGGTATTATACTGAAGCTTTCTTT

D gene: NA
clone size: few
V gene: TRBV12-3/TRBV12-4
J gene: TRBJ2-1
CDR3 protein: CASSLVLMGYNEQFF
CDR3 DNA: TGTGCCAGCAGTTTGGTATTGATGGGTTACAATGAGCAGTTCTTC

D gene: NA
clone size: NA
V gene: TRBV18
J gene: TRBJ2-5
CDR3 protein: CASSPMPETQYF
CDR3 DNA: TGTGCCAGCTCACCGATGCCAGAGACCCAGTACTTC

D gene: TRBD1
clone size: few
V gene: TRBV7-9
J gene: TRBJ1-4
CDR3 protein: CASSFNRGRNEKLFF
CDR3 DNA: TGTGCCAGCAGCTTCAACAGGGGTCGAAATGAAAAACTGTTTTTT

D gene: NA
clone size: few
V gene: TRBV12-3/TRBV12-4
J gene: TRBJ1-5
CDR3 protein: CASKGLGNQPQHF
CDR3 DNA: TGTGCCAGCAAGGGTTTAGGAAATCAGCCCCAGCATTTT

D gene: TRBD2
clone size: many
V gene: TRBV20-1
J gene: TRBJ2-5
CDR3 protein: CSARDPSTSGPQETQYF
CDR3 DNA: TGCAGTGCTAGAGATCCCTCAACTAGCGGACCCCAAGAGACCCAGTACTTC

D gene: NA
clone size: few
V gene: TRBV20-1
J gene: TRBJ2-4
CDR3 protein: CSARVRRLAKNIQYF
CDR3 DNA: TGCAGTGCTAGAGTCAGACGATTAGCCAAAAACATTCAGTACTTC

D gene: TRBD1
clone size: NA
V gene: TRBV19
J gene: TRBJ2-1
CDR3 protein: CASSIDSGTGGYNEQFF
CDR3 DNA: TGTGCCAGTAGTATAGACTCCGGGACAGGGGGTTACAATGAGCAGTTCTTC

D gene: TRBD1
clone size: few
V gene: TRBV11-2
J gene: TRBJ1-5
CDR3 protein: CASSSGTDQPQHF
CDR3 DNA: TGTGCCAGCAGCTCCGGGACAGATCAGCCCCAGCATTTT

D gene: TRBD2
clone size: few
V gene: TRBV10-3
J gene: TRBJ2-5
CDR3 protein: CAISTGGPLQETQYF
CDR3 DNA: TGTGCCATCAGTACGGGGGGACCGCTCCAAGAGACCCAGTACTTC

D gene: NA
clone size: NA
V gene: TRBV12-3/TRBV12-4
J gene: TRBJ2-1
CDR3 protein: CASSLSPGLASSYNEQFF
CDR3 DNA: TGTGCCAGCAGTTTATCCCCTGGCTTAGCGAGTAGTTACAATGAGCAGTTCTTC

D gene: NA
clone size: few
V gene: TRBV5-1
J gene: TRBJ2-5
CDR3 protein: CASSPDGGETQYF
CDR3 DNA: TGCGCCAGCAGCCCCGACGGGGGAGAGACCCAGTACTTC

D gene: NA
clone size: many
V gene: TRBV7-2
J gene: TRBJ2-7
CDR3 protein: CASSLERAEQYF
CDR3 DNA: TGTGCCAGCAGCTTAGAAAGGGCCGAGCAGTACTTC

D gene: NA
clone size: few
V gene: TRBV12-3/TRBV12-4
J gene: TRBJ2-7
CDR3 protein: CASSHHTDSYEQYF
CDR3 DNA: TGTGCCAGCAGTCACCATACGGACTCCTACGAGCAGTACTTC

D gene: NA
clone size: NA
V gene: TRBV11-2
J gene: TRBJ1-3
CDR3 protein: CASSLGGTGNTIYF
CDR3 DNA: TGTGCCAGCAGCTTAGGGGGCACTGGAAACACCATATATTTT

D gene: TRBD1
clone size: NA
V gene: TRBV15
J gene: TRBJ2-5
CDR3 protein: CATSKGQPETQYF
CDR3 DNA: TGTGCCACCAGCAAGGGACAGCCAGAGACCCAGTACTTC

D gene: TRBD1
clone size: NA
V gene: TRBV6-1
J gene: TRBJ2-7
CDR3 protein: CASSRDRPNYEQYF
CDR3 DNA: TGTGCCAGCAGCCGGGACAGACCTAACTACGAGCAGTACTTC

D gene: NA
clone size: NA
V gene: TRBV12-3/TRBV12-4
J gene: TRBJ1-1
CDR3 protein: CASSLGVGSWGAVTEAFF
CDR3 DNA: TGTGCCAGCAGTTTAGGTGTGGGAAGTTGGGGGGCTGTCACTGAAGCTTTCTTT

D gene: TRBD1
clone size: few
V gene: TRBV18
J gene: TRBJ2-7
CDR3 protein: CASSPGTGEQYEQYF
CDR3 DNA: TGTGCCAGCTCACCCGGGACAGGGGAGCAGTACGAGCAGTACTTC

D gene: NA
clone size: NA
V gene: TRBV29-1
J gene: TRBJ2-2
CDR3 protein: CSVDWGFGGELFF
CDR3 DNA: TGCAGCGTTGATTGGGGTTTTGGCGGGGAGCTGTTTTTT

D gene: TRBD2
clone size: few
V gene: TRBV27
J gene: TRBJ2-3
CDR3 protein: CASSRGLEDTDTQYF
CDR3 DNA: TGTGCCAGCAGTCGGGGACTAGAAGACACAGATACGCAGTATTTT

D gene: TRBD1
clone size: NA
V gene: TRBV20-1
J gene: TRBJ1-1
CDR3 protein: CSARGQGAKNGMNTEAFF
CDR3 DNA: TGCAGTGCTAGGGGCCAGGGGGCGAAGAACGGCATGAACACTGAAGCTTTCTTT

D gene: TRBD2
clone size: NA
V gene: TRBV28
J gene: TRBJ2-7
CDR3 protein: CASSPTSGGRGYYEQYF
CDR3 DNA: TGTGCCAGCAGCCCGACTAGCGGGGGGCGGGGATACTACGAGCAGTACTTC

D gene: NA
clone size: NA
V gene: TRBV2
J gene: TRBJ1-4
CDR3 protein: CASSLTGRTNEKLFF
CDR3 DNA: TGTGCCAGCAGTTTAACAGGGAGGACTAATGAAAAACTGTTTTTT

D gene: NA
clone size: NA
V gene: TRBV12-3/TRBV12-4
J gene: TRBJ2-1
CDR3 protein: CASSPGAVNEQFF
CDR3 DNA: TGTGCCAGCAGCCCTGGCGCGGTCAATGAGCAGTTCTTC

D gene: TRBD1
clone size: few
V gene: TRBV28
J gene: TRBJ2-7
CDR3 protein: CASSFSSTGVPYIEQYF
CDR3 DNA: TGTGCCAGCAGTTTTTCGTCGACAGGGGTCCCCTACATCGAGCAGTACTTC

D gene: NA
clone size: few
V gene: TRBV29-1
J gene: TRBJ2-3
CDR3 protein: CSVVSDTQYF
CDR3 DNA: TGCAGCGTTGTATCTGATACGCAGTATTTT

D gene: NA
clone size: few
V gene: TRBV10-2
J gene: TRBJ2-1
CDR3 protein: CASSESWRPKTNEQFF
CDR3 DNA: TGCGCCAGCAGTGAGTCATGGCGGCCGAAAACTAATGAGCAGTTCTTC

D gene: TRBD2
clone size: NA
V gene: TRBV4-3
J gene: TRBJ2-3
CDR3 protein: CASSQGFSGGTTDTQYF
CDR3 DNA: TGCGCCAGCAGCCAAGGTTTTAGCGGGGGAACCACAGATACGCAGTATTTT

D gene: NA
clone size: NA
V gene: TRBV6-2/TRBV6-3
J gene: TRBJ2-5
CDR3 protein: CASASGETQYF
CDR3 DNA: TGTGCCAGCGCCTCTGGGGAGACCCAGTACTTC

D gene: NA
clone size: many
V gene: TRBV7-2
J gene: TRBJ2-3
CDR3 protein: CASSPTADTQYF
CDR3 DNA: TGTGCCAGCAGCCCTACCGCGGATACGCAGTATTTT

D gene: TRBD2
clone size: NA
V gene: TRBV7-2
J gene: TRBJ2-2
CDR3 protein: CASSQLAGVRTGELFF
CDR3 DNA: TGTGCCAGCAGCCAACTAGCGGGAGTTCGAACCGGGGAGCTGTTTTTT

D gene: TRBD2
clone size: few
V gene: TRBV5-1
J gene: TRBJ2-5
CDR3 protein: CASSLEGRLAGGLETQYF
CDR3 DNA: TGCGCCAGCAGCTTGGAGGGCCGACTAGCGGGGGGGCTGGAGACCCAGTACTTC

D gene: NA
clone size: few
V gene: TRBV23-1
J gene: TRBJ2-5
CDR3 protein: CASSHTGLGETQYF
CDR3 DNA: TGCGCCAGCAGTCATACAGGGCTTGGGGAGACCCAGTACTTC

D gene: NA
clone size: many
V gene: TRBV29-1
J gene: TRBJ1-1
CDR3 protein: CSVVGGREAFF
CDR3 DNA: TGCAGCGTTGTTGGAGGGAGGGAAGCTTTCTTT

D gene: NA
clone size: NA
V gene: TRBV10-3
J gene: TRBJ1-5
CDR3 protein: CAISDRDFSNQPQHF
CDR3 DNA: TGTGCCATCAGTGATCGGGACTTTAGCAATCAGCCCCAGCATTTT

D gene: NA
clone size: NA
V gene: TRBV6-2/TRBV6-3
J gene: TRBJ1-3
CDR3 protein: CASSLTGVSGNTIYF
CDR3 DNA: TGTGCCAGCAGTCTAACGGGCGTCTCTGGAAACACCATATATTTT

D gene: NA
clone size: NA
V gene: TRBV5-6
J gene: TRBJ2-6
CDR3 protein: CASSPRTGISGANVLTF
CDR3 DNA: TGTGCCAGCAGCCCTCGAACAGGGATCTCTGGGGCCAACGTCCTGACTTTC

D gene: NA
clone size: few
V gene: TRBV7-2
J gene: TRBJ2-1
CDR3 protein: CASSLDPTGNEQFF
CDR3 DNA: TGTGCCAGCAGCTTAGATCCTACGGGTAATGAGCAGTTCTTC

D gene: NA
clone size: few
V gene: TRBV5-1
J gene: TRBJ1-4
CDR3 protein: CASSTDRNEKLFF
CDR3 DNA: TGCGCCAGCTCGACAGACCGAAATGAAAAACTGTTTTTT

D gene: NA
clone size: NA
V gene: TRBV5-1
J gene: TRBJ1-2
CDR3 protein: CASSLASSGFGYTF
CDR3 DNA: TGCGCCAGCAGCTTGGCCTCTTCAGGGTTTGGCTACACCTTC

D gene: TRBD1
clone size: few
V gene: TRBV6-1
J gene: TRBJ2-3
CDR3 protein: CASSPFRDRVDTDTQYF
CDR3 DNA: TGTGCCAGCAGCCCTTTCAGGGACAGGGTGGATACAGATACGCAGTATTTT

D gene: NA
clone size: NA
V gene: TRBV29-1
J gene: TRBJ2-1
CDR3 protein: CSAPIGSSGDPTYNEQFF
CDR3 DNA: TGCAGCGCCCCCATCGGGAGTTCCGGGGATCCCACCTACAATGAGCAGTTCTTC

D gene: NA
clone size: few
V gene: TRBV20-1
J gene: TRBJ2-3
CDR3 protein: CSAREAQGPTDTQYF
CDR3 DNA: TGCAGTGCTAGAGAAGCCCAGGGACCCACAGATACGCAGTATTTT

D gene: TRBD2
clone size: NA
V gene: TRBV29-1
J gene: TRBJ2-1
CDR3 protein: CSVALAAAYNEQFF
CDR3 DNA: TGCAGCGTTGCACTAGCGGCCGCTTACAATGAGCAGTTCTTC

D gene: NA
clone size: NA
V gene: TRBV7-8
J gene: TRBJ1-1
CDR3 protein: CASSRLLTGITEAFF
CDR3 DNA: TGTGCCAGCAGCCGTCTCTTAACAGGGATTACTGAAGCTTTCTTT